The 18 T cell receptor beta chains presented below share a single source sample, sequenced in a study of shared clonotypes between healthy human individuals. Produced via immunoSEQ multiplex PCR; TCRdb's table is partial and in-frame only. The table has about 2.1 million clones, about 93% seen once; the top ten hold under 2%. Naive CD8 isolation took CD45RO-negative cells positively selected for CCR7 and excluded terminally differentiated effector memory CD45RA+ cells. The sample consisted of naive CD8+ T cells from PBMCs. The origin of the receptors is a man between 18 and 35 years old in good health. Some clones in this sample may be carry-over from other donors' samples.

This chain joins TRBV28 and TRBJ2-5; tentative D call: TRBD2 (6 bases). This CDR3 is built from 13 residues. Trimming shortened V by 11 bases and J by 3 bases, and 16 bases separated the two germline ends. From germline, CDR1 is MDHEN and CDR2 SYDVKM. CDR3 residues: CAWGGTLKETQYF. Written as DNA, the CDR3 is TGTGCCTGGGGCGGGACCTTGAAAGAGACCCAGTACTTC.

The chain recombines TRBV5-5 with TRBJ2-5; D not certain. CDR1 SGHKS and CDR2 YYEKEE come from the germline V gene (reference sequence). CDR3 length: 15 residues. The V gene lost 4 bases and the J gene lost 8 bases, with 21 bases spanning the gap. This CDR3 reads CASSLAGPQSSTQYF. DNA of the CDR3: TGTGCCAGCAGCCTCGCCGGGCCCCAAAGTAGTACCCAGTACTTC.

A remark on this clone: This sample includes further DNA sequences coding for the same CDR3. The genes are TRBV5-6 and TRBJ1-1; D is uncertain. CDR1 and CDR2 (germline): SGHDT, YYEEEE. This CDR3 spans 13 amino acids. The germline V and J ends were trimmed by 0 bases and 3 bases, with 6 bases remaining between them. This chain's CDR3 is CASSLGGDTEAFF. The CDR3 DNA is TGTGCCAGCAGCTTGGGCGGAGACACTGAAGCTTTCTTT.

On this clone: Other DNA sequences in this specimen translate into the identical CDR3. The chain joins TRBV20-1 to TRBJ2-7, with TRBD2 as a possible D gene (5 bases). The CDR3 runs to 11 residues. CDR1 is DFQATT, CDR2 SNEGSKA, per germline (reference sequence). The V end lost 3 bases, the J end lost 4 bases, and 7 bases lay between the germline ends. DNA for the CDR3: TGCAGTGCTAGTGCGGGTTACGAGCAGTACTTC. Protein product: CSASAGYEQYF.

The V gene is TRBV19, the J gene TRBJ2-1, with 7 bases that match TRBD2. CDR3 length equals 14 residues. Per the germline V gene, CDR1 is LNHDA and CDR2 is SQIVND (reference sequence). V dropped 5 bases and J dropped 5; count of bases not matched to a gene: 6. The CDR3 is CASSRGTTHNEQFF. CDR3 nucleotide sequence: TGTGCCAGTAGTCGAGGGACTACCCACAATGAGCAGTTCTTC. Complete variable domain (other parts from reference TRBV19 and TRBJ2-1): DGGITQSPKYLFRKEGQNVTLSCEQNLNHDAMYWYRQDPGQGLRLIYYSQIVNDFQKGDIAEGYSVSREKKESFPLTVTSAQKNPTAFYLCASSRGTTHNEQFFGPGTRLTVL.

The V and J genes are TRBV9 and TRBJ2-1; 13 bases are shared with TRBD2. The CDR3 is made up of 20 amino acids. Germline CDR1 and CDR2: SGDLS and YYNGEE. The trim removed 0 bases at V and 8 bases at J, leaving 17 bases unmatched. The chain's CDR3 is CASSVVPVGTSGIFSYEQFF. CDR3 nucleotide sequence: TGTGCCAGCAGCGTAGTCCCCGTAGGGACTAGCGGGATCTTCAGCTATGAGCAGTTCTTC. The entire variable domain, with the rest obtained from reference TRBV9 and TRBJ2-1, is as follows: DSGVTQTPKHLITATGQRVTLRCSPRSGDLSVYWYQQSLDQGLQFLIQYYNGEERAKGNILERFSAQQFPDLHSELNLSSLELGDSALYFCASSVVPVGTSGIFSYEQFFGPGTRLTVL.

The V and J genes are TRBV5-4 and TRBJ2-7, with D tentatively TRBD1 or TRBD2 (5 bases each). This CDR3 has 12 residues. V was cut by 4 bases and J by 7 bases, with 12 bases left in between. CDR1 and CDR2 (germline): SGHNT, YYREEE (reference sequence). The CDR3 loop is CASSGGTREQYF. In DNA form, the CDR3 reads TGTGCCAGCAGCGGGGGAACACGGGAGCAGTACTTC. Filled out from reference TRBV5-4 and TRBJ2-7, the complete variable domain reads ETGVTQSPTHLIKTRGQQVTLRCSSQSGHNTVSWYQQALGQGPQFIFQYYREEENGRGNFPPRFSGLQFPNYSSELNVNALELDDSALYLCASSGGTREQYFGPGTRLTVT.

This clone was seen just once. This rearrangement joins TRBV9 to TRBJ2-5; D assignment may be TRBD1 or TRBD2 (6 bases each). The germline gives CDR1 SGDLS, CDR2 YYNGEE. The CDR3 sequence is 16 residues long. V was trimmed by 0 bases and J by 4 bases, leaving 16 bases between them. The CDR3 DNA sequence: TGTGCCAGCAGCGTAGCTACTTCTAGGGGGGCAGAGACCCAGTACTTC. Amino acid sequence: CASSVATSRGAETQYF.

This chain connects TRBV28 to TRBJ1-1, with D perhaps matching TRBD1 (6 bases). The CDR3 has 15 residues. The germline V gene encodes CDR1 MDHEN and CDR2 SYDVKM. The germline V and J ends were trimmed by 1 base and 5 bases, with 14 bases remaining between them. CDR3 sequence (DNA): TGTGCCAGCAGTTTATTGGTCAGGCAGGGGACTGAAGCTTTCTTT. Translated, it gives CASSLLVRQGTEAFF.

This CDR3 is CASSSPGLADSETQYF. CDR3 nucleotides: TGTGCCAGCAGCTCGCCCGGGCTAGCGGACTCCGAGACCCAGTACTTC. This rearrangement joins TRBV7-8 to TRBJ2-5, with 7 bases that match TRBD2. J lost 5 bases, V lost 4 bases, and 13 bases had no gene match. The CDR3 is 16 amino acids. Germline V lookup: CDR1 SGHVS, CDR2 FQNEAQ. Combining the CDR3 with reference TRBV7-8 and TRBJ2-5 gives the whole variable domain GAGVSQSPRYKVAKRGQDVALRCDPISGHVSLFWYQQALGQGPEFLTYFQNEAQLDKSGLPSDRFFAERPEGSVSTLKIQRTQQEDSAVYLCASSSPGLADSETQYFGPGTRLLVL.

As concerns this clone: Within the sample, other DNA sequences also encode this same CDR3. The V call is TRBV15, the J call TRBJ2-7; perhaps TRBD1 as D (6 bases). Trimming took off 1 base at V and 0 bases at J, with 10 bases between the two ends. Germline CDR1 and CDR2: LNHNV and YYDKDF (reference sequence). This CDR3 region has 15 residues. The CDR3, as DNA: TGTGCCACCAGCAGAGGTGCAGGGGCCTCCTACGAGCAGTACTTC. As protein: CATSRGAGASYEQYF. The variable domain in full, with the rest retrieved from reference TRBV15 and TRBJ2-7, is DAMVIQNPRYQVTQFGKPVTLSCSQTLNHNVMYWYQQKSSQAPKLLFHYYDKDFNNEADTPDNFQSRRPNTSFCFLDIRSPGLGDTAMYLCATSRGAGASYEQYFGPGTRLTVT.

This clone was counted a single time. The chain combines TRBV27 with TRBJ2-3, with no clear D. Germline V gene data show CDR1 as MNHEY and CDR2 as SMNVEV (reference sequence). The CDR3 has 15 residues. Trimming took 3 bases from V and 5 from J, leaving 15 bases between them. The CDR3 nucleotides read TGTGCCAGCAGTTTTGGGGTGAGGCGGAGAGATACGCAGTATTTT. Encoded protein: CASSFGVRRRDTQYF.

This chain links TRBV27 with TRBJ2-7, with D possibly being TRBD1 or TRBD2 (5 bases each). Germline CDR1 MNHEY, CDR2 SMNVEV (reference sequence). CDR3 size: 15 residues. V was shortened by 5 bases and J by 6 bases, with 20 bases between the two germline ends. This CDR3 is CASSPLRVKGSEQYF. DNA of the CDR3: TGTGCCAGCAGTCCCCTCAGGGTTAAAGGGAGCGAGCAGTACTTC.

This clone occurred a few times. CDR3 DNA sequence: TGTGCCAGCAGTTTTCTAGCGGGAGCCGGGGAGCTGTTTTTT. Protein: CASSFLAGAGELFF. V usage is TRBV28 and J usage is TRBJ2-2, with 10 bases fitting TRBD2. This CDR3 is built from 14 residues. The trim removed 3 bases at V and 6 bases at J, leaving 1 base unmatched. Germline CDR1 is MDHEN and CDR2 is SYDVKM.

This chain joins TRBV4-1 and TRBJ1-4; the D is unclear. This CDR3 is 15 amino acids long. The V gene lost 1 base and the J gene lost 3 bases, with 9 bases spanning the gap. Germline CDR1 is MGHRA and CDR2 is YSYEKL. The CDR3 region is CASSQGARPNEKLFF. CDR3 nucleotides: TGCGCCAGCAGCCAAGGGGCCAGGCCTAATGAAAAACTGTTTTTT.

J is TRBJ2-2 and V is TRBV6-1, with D perhaps matching TRBD1 or TRBD2 (6 bases each). The CDR3 spans 14 residues. V gave up 0 bases and J gave up 6 bases, with 8 bases separating them. From germline, CDR1 is MNHNS and CDR2 SASEGT. This CDR3 is CASSEARGPGELFF. For the CDR3, the DNA is TGTGCCAGCAGTGAAGCACGGGGGCCCGGGGAGCTGTTTTTT.

CDR3 in amino acids: CASSLGEWSTEAFF. The CDR3 DNA is TGTGCCAGCAGTTTAGGGGAGTGGAGCACTGAAGCTTTCTTT. V usage is TRBV28 and J usage is TRBJ1-1; no reliable D call. Trimming removed 2 bases from V and 4 bases from J, with 11 bases in between. Germline values: CDR1 MDHEN, CDR2 SYDVKM. The CDR3 is made up of 14 amino acids. Full variable domain (remainder filled in from reference TRBV28 and TRBJ1-1): DVKVTQSSRYLVKRTGEKVFLECVQDMDHENMFWYRQDPGLGLRLIYFSYDVKMKEKGDIPEGYSVSREKKERFSLILESASTNQTSMYLCASSLGEWSTEAFFGQGTRLTVV.

The rearrangement links TRBV29-1 to TRBJ2-3; D gene ambiguous. Trimming took off 4 bases at V and 0 bases at J, with 5 bases between the two ends. This CDR3 spans 12 amino acids. Germline loops: CDR1 SQVTM, CDR2 ANQGSEA. Here the CDR3 DNA reads TGCAGCGTTGCGGACAGCACAGATACGCAGTATTTT. This translates into CSVADSTDTQYF.